The 22 T cell receptor beta chains reported below all come from one sample, sequenced in a study of blood T cells in healthy people across ages. Next came a second PCR, run for about 7 to 12 cycles, which used a sample-barcoded 5' primer along with a J-beta primer mix. TCRdb re-called the 5' RACE reads through MiXCR, storing one row per CDR3 protein. In the table there are 720,000 or so distinct CDR3 sequences, 40% to 45% of which are singletons. Sequences were obtained from blood. These receptors originate from a man aged 80 or over in good health.

The chain uses TRBV6-5 and TRBJ2-5, with 7 positions matching TRBD2. In germline, CDR1 is MNHEY, CDR2 SVGAGI. The CDR3 runs 14 residues. The V and J ends lost 6 bases and 0 bases, in that order; junction bases with no gene match: 4. The CDR3 here is CASRHLADQETQYF. The CDR3 DNA reads as TGTGCCAGCAGGCACCTAGCGGACCAAGAGACCCAGTACTTC.

The chain combines TRBV20-1 with TRBJ2-3; 7 bases agree with TRBD2. The CDR3 extends over 14 amino acids. The J segment lost 3 bases and the V segment lost 7 bases, leaving 10 bases of the junction unmatched. Germline V gene sequence: CDR1 DFQATT, CDR2 SNEGSKA (reference sequence). In DNA form, the CDR3 reads TGCAGTGTCTCGAGCGGGGTAGTGACAGATACGCAGTATTTT. It is translated as CSVSSGVVTDTQYF.

This sequence joins TRBV7-2 and TRBJ2-5; 8 bases fit TRBD1. The CDR3 extends over 15 amino acids. The germline V gene encodes CDR1 SGHTA and CDR2 FQGNSA. Germline trimming cut 5 bases from V and 5 bases from J; bases unmatched to any gene: 10. CDR3 in DNA: TGTGCCAGCAGCACACAGGGGGTTGAGGGGGAGACCCAGTACTTC. This encodes CASSTQGVEGETQYF. Full variable domain (missing parts from reference TRBV7-2 and TRBJ2-5): GAGVSQSPSNKVTEKGKDVELRCDPISGHTALYWYRQSLGQGLEFLIYFQGNSAPDKSGLPSDRFSAERTGGSVSTLTIQRTQQEDSAVYLCASSTQGVEGETQYFGPGTRLLVL.

The chain recombines TRBV3-1 with TRBJ1-6, with 7 bases identical to TRBD1. CDR3 length equals 15 residues. Germline CDR1 LGHDT, CDR2 YNNKEL (reference sequence). After removal of 0 bases from V and 7 bases from J, the junction contained 3 bases not matched to a gene. The CDR3 spells CASSQEGTENSPLHF. CDR3 nucleotide sequence: TGTGCCAGCAGCCAAGAGGGGACAGAGAATTCACCCCTCCACTTT.

This clonotype appeared once. The germline gene is not matched at one end of the junction; a read error may be the cause. V usage is TRBV7-2 and J usage is TRBJ1-3; D is unresolved. This CDR3 has 13 amino acids. Germline V CDR1 and CDR2: SGHTA, FQGNSA. Written as DNA, the CDR3 is TGTGCCAGCAGTTTAGTTTCCGGAAACACCATATATTTT. As protein: CASSLVSGNTIYF.

The chain has TRBV5-4 and TRBJ2-1, with 15 positions matching TRBD2. The CDR3 covers 15 residues. Germline V CDR1 and CDR2: SGHNT, YYREEE (reference sequence). V lost 2 bases and J lost 9; bases outside the gene matches: 3. CDR3 sequence reads: CASSFGTSGRIEQFF. For the CDR3, the DNA is TGTGCCAGCAGCTTCGGGACTAGCGGGAGGATTGAGCAGTTCTTC.

The chain carries TRBV7-9 and TRBJ2-1, with TRBD2 identical over 8 bases. The germline V gene encodes CDR1 SEHNR and CDR2 FQNEAQ (reference sequence). V gave up 3 bases and J gave up 7 bases; unmatched junction bases: 5. The CDR3 contains 14 residues. The CDR3 protein is CASSLGTSCNEQFF. The CDR3 bases are TGTGCCAGCAGCTTGGGGACTAGTTGTAATGAGCAGTTCTTC.

To note about this clonotype: A read error may be the cause here, since a much bigger clone is one base away. The rearrangement uses TRBV27 and TRBJ2-7, with D maybe TRBD2 (6 bases). This CDR3 spans 16 amino acids. The germline gives CDR1 MNHEY, CDR2 SMNVEV (reference sequence). V dropped 7 bases and J dropped 0 bases, with 19 bases sitting between them. Written as DNA, the CDR3 is TGTGCCAGCAAATCAACCGGGACTTCTACCTCCTACGAGCAGTACTTC. Its protein is CASKSTGTSTSYEQYF.

The chain is built from TRBV20-1 and TRBJ2-7; D may match TRBD1 or TRBD2 (5 bases each). The V end lost 0 bases, the J end lost 7 bases, and 22 bases lay between the germline ends. CDR3 length: 16 residues. CDR1 is DFQATT and CDR2 is SNEGSKA in the germline V gene (reference sequence). The CDR3 coding sequence is TGCAGTGCTAGAGATGGTTCGATCGGGGCCTCGGGTGAGCAGTACTTC. This sequence encodes CSARDGSIGASGEQYF.

CDR3: CASSKIRGDRSSSPLHF. The CDR3 DNA follows: TGTGCCAGCAGTAAAATCCGGGGGGACAGGAGTAGTTCACCCCTCCACTTT. The genes are TRBV27 and TRBJ1-6; TRBD1 matches 8 bases. This CDR3 is 17 amino acids long. The germline V gene has CDR1 MNHEY and CDR2 SMNVEV (reference sequence). V shed 5 bases, J shed 9 bases, and the junction held 15 bases outside the gene matches.

This clonotype was counted a single time. The chain couples TRBV5-6 to TRBJ2-3; weak D call: TRBD2 (5 bases). Germline V gives CDR1 SGHDT, CDR2 YYEEEE. The germline V and J ends were trimmed by 4 bases and 4 bases, with 13 bases remaining between them. The CDR3 has 14 residues. The CDR3 nucleotides are TGTGCCAGCAGCGGGGATCGGCGGGCAGATACGCAGTATTTT. Its protein is CASSGDRRADTQYF.

This clonotype has only a few counts. The V and J genes are TRBV10-1 and TRBJ1-2; 7 nucleotides match TRBD1. V was pared by 4 bases and J by 5 bases, with 10 bases of the junction left unmatched. The germline CDR1 and CDR2 sequences are WNHNN and SYGVQD (reference sequence). The CDR3 sequence is 15 residues long. CDR3 bases: TGCGCCAGCAGTGGGGCCAAAGGGACAGTTTATGGCTACACCTTC. Translation gives CASSGAKGTVYGYTF.

The chain has TRBV11-2 and TRBJ2-7; TRBD2 matches 7 bases. There are 13 residues in the CDR3. Unmatched junction bases numbered 1, after V lost 3 bases and J lost 2 bases. Germline loops: CDR1 SGHAT, CDR2 FQNNGV. CDR3 DNA sequence: TGTGCCAGCAGCTTCGGACTAGCCTACGAGCAGTACTTC. Translated: CASSFGLAYEQYF.

CDR3 amino acids: CASSPPNRVQNEQFF. The CDR3 region has the DNA TGTGCCAGCTCACCACCCAACAGGGTCCAGAATGAGCAGTTCTTC. This chain connects TRBV18 to TRBJ2-1; tentatively, D is TRBD1 (6 bases). The germline V gene has CDR1 KGHSH and CDR2 LQKENI. The length of the CDR3 is 15 residues. Trimming cost V 0 bases and J 7 bases, with 13 bases left between them.

A few counts support this clonotype. The gene calls are TRBV20-1 and TRBJ2-1, with 14 bases that match TRBD2. The germline gives CDR1 DFQATT, CDR2 SNEGSKA (reference sequence). The CDR3 spans 15 residues. V gave up 6 bases and J gave up 5 bases; unmatched junction bases: 6. CDR3 residues: CSARTSGGPHNEQFF. CDR3 nucleotide sequence: TGCAGTGCCCGGACTAGCGGGGGGCCTCACAATGAGCAGTTCTTC.

The rearrangement uses TRBV10-3 and TRBJ2-1; possible D gene TRBD2, 6 bases. Germline CDR1 is ENHRY and CDR2 is SYGVKD. This CDR3 is 13 amino acids long. Trimming pared 3 bases from V and 13 bases from J, leaving 16 bases between. The CDR3 region has the DNA TGTGCCATCAGTGATCGGGGGACCCAGACCCAGTTCTTC. Translated, it gives CAISDRGTQTQFF.

The V gene is TRBV3-1, the J gene TRBJ2-4; 9 bases fit TRBD1. The J call is doubtful: the DNA matches TRBJ2-7 better. The germline CDR1 and CDR2 sequences are LGHDT and YNNKEL (reference sequence). The CDR3 length is 16 residues. CDR3 bases: TGTGCCAGCAGCCAAGGAGGCGGGACAGGGAACAACGAGCAGTACTTC. It codes for CASSQGGGTGNNEQYF.

The chain joins TRBV30 to TRBJ2-5, with D perhaps matching TRBD2 (6 bases). Looked up from germline, CDR1 is GTSNPN and CDR2 is SVGIG (reference sequence). The CDR3 loop spans 13 amino acids. The V gene lost 4 bases and the J gene lost 7 bases, with 16 bases spanning the gap. The CDR3 is CAWNSQRRGTQYF. In DNA, the CDR3 is TGTGCCTGGAATTCCCAACGGAGGGGGACCCAGTACTTC.

The V and J genes are TRBV20-1 and TRBJ2-1; 9 bases fit TRBD1. The CDR3 spans 14 residues. Germline assignment: CDR1 DFQATT and CDR2 SNEGSKA (reference sequence). The V gene end was trimmed by 5 bases and the J gene end by 7 bases; junction bases not matched to a gene: 9. The CDR3 here is CSALSGTGSNEQFF. In DNA, the CDR3 is TGCAGTGCTCTTTCCGGGACAGGGAGTAATGAGCAGTTCTTC.

This clonotype was seen only a few times. The V call is TRBV4-1, the J call TRBJ1-3, with D unresolved. In germline, CDR1 is MGHRA, CDR2 YSYEKL. This CDR3 is built from 15 residues. Trimming stripped 1 base from V and 0 bases from J, with 7 bases between. CDR3 protein: CASSQAESSGNTIYF. The CDR3 bases are TGCGCCAGCAGCCAAGCAGAGTCCTCTGGAAACACCATATATTTT.

The rearrangement links TRBV3-1 to TRBJ2-1, with TRBD2 as a possible D gene (6 bases). V gave up 2 bases and J gave up 8 bases, with 16 bases separating them. From germline, CDR1 is LGHDT and CDR2 YNNKEL (reference sequence). The CDR3 extends over 15 amino acids. This CDR3 is CASSQSSATTYEQFF. The CDR3 DNA sequence: TGTGCCAGCAGCCAATCTAGCGCGACGACTTATGAGCAGTTCTTC.

This clonotype has just a few counts. This rearrangement joins TRBV20-1 to TRBJ1-1, with 8 nucleotides matching TRBD1. CDR1 DFQATT and CDR2 SNEGSKA come from the germline V gene (reference sequence). This CDR3 spans 15 amino acids. Germline trimming cut 5 bases from V and 1 base from J; bases unmatched to any gene: 9. The CDR3 bases are TGCAGTGCTGAGACCCCAGGGGGCCCGAACACTGAAGCTTTCTTT. Translating gives CSAETPGGPNTEAFF.